This T cell receptor (beta chain) was found in a study of control samples from healthy donors and cancer patients. This clone was seen only once. The protocol was immunoSEQ multiplex PCR, while the TCRdb copy is restricted to in-frame clones and leaves out a portion. The repertoire holds around 50,000 clones, with approximately 95% as singletons. Sequences were obtained from blood. This receptor was obtained from a woman between 25 and 40 years old in good health.

The CDR3 nucleotides read TGTGCCAGCCTTCCTCAACTAGCGGGAGGCGAGCAGTACTTC. It encodes CASLPQLAGGEQYF. The V call is TRBV28, the J call TRBJ2-7; 12 bases map to TRBD2. V shed 8 bases, J shed 6 bases, and the junction held 8 bases outside the gene matches. From germline, CDR1 is MDHEN and CDR2 SYDVKM. This CDR3 is 14 amino acids long.